The present T cell receptor (beta chain) was sequenced within a study of shared clonotypes between healthy human individuals. Assay runs were performed at deep level. Using immunoSEQ multiplex PCR, the repertoire was profiled, and TCRdb retains in-frame clones only, with some absent. The data contain 2 million to 2.5 million clones, nearly 97% of them singletons. Looked up from germline, CDR1 is LNHNV and CDR2 is YYDKDF (reference sequence). The CDR3 is 10 amino acids. Trimming stripped 5 bases from V and 3 bases from J, with 2 bases between. What was sequenced was naive CD4+ T cells sorted from blood. Subset indicated: CD45RA+ positively selected. The rearrangement uses TRBV15 and TRBJ2-7; D gene ambiguous. The sequence came from a man aged 18 to 30 in good health. In DNA, the CDR3 is TGTGCCACCAGCGTCTACGAGCAGTACTTC. Protein sequence: CATSVYEQYF.